This record covers a single T cell receptor (beta chain). Its antigen remains unidentified. The data stem from a study of OX40 agonist ivuxolimab in advanced cancers. For the study at large: A partial response was reached by three patients: one with hepatocellular carcinoma and two with cutaneous melanoma.

Repertoires were generated with immunoSEQ multiplex PCR, while TCRdb's copy carries only in-frame clones and drops some. The top ten hold around 9.3% of the sample, which has about 54,000 clones, 85% to 95% seen once. Whole-study findings and limits: Dose levels from 0.1 to 3.0 mg/kg saw CD4+ and CD8+ blood T cells expand clonally by week 6.

The material sequenced was CD4+ or CD8+ T cells sorted from blood, taken in a trial of the OX40 agonist ivuxolimab. This clonotype was obtained from an adult with an advanced solid tumor such as melanoma, head and neck, liver or kidney cancer.

The CDR3 is CASQDREGGYTF. CDR3 sequence (DNA): TGTGCCAGCCAAGACAGGGAGGGTGGCTACACCTTC. The chain links TRBV27 to TRBJ1-2; 7 bases map to TRBD1. Per germline, CDR1 MNHEY and CDR2 SMNVEV (reference sequence). Trimming removed 8 bases from V and 7 bases from J; junction bases left unmatched: 7. CDR3 length: 12 amino acids.